Listed below are T cell receptor beta chains from one sample, sequenced in a study of primary melanoma T cells and metastatic recurrence. Repertoires were generated with immunoSEQ multiplex PCR, while TCRdb's copy carries only in-frame clones and drops some. The sample lists around 180 clones; around nine tenths were seen once. What was sequenced was melanoma tumor tissue. The receptors were sampled from a human donor with melanoma. CDR3s include the opening cysteine and the closing phenylalanine or tryptophan. Fields, in order: CDR3 DNA, CDR3 protein, clone size, J gene, D gene, V gene. The D gene is left open where the match is weak. The size of a clone is reported for some rows only, either as once, few or many, or as a class for expanded clones.

CDR3 DNA: TGTGCTAGTAGTACGCAGGGGGAGACCCAGTACTTC
CDR3 protein: CASSTQGETQYF
clone size: -
J gene: TRBJ2-5
D gene: -
V gene: TRBV19

CDR3 DNA: TGCGCCAGCAGCTTACAAGGGACTTTTTGGGAAAAACTGTTTTTT
CDR3 protein: CASSLQGTFWEKLFF
clone size: -
J gene: TRBJ1-4
D gene: -
V gene: TRBV5-1

CDR3 DNA: TGTGCCAGCAGCGGGACCCCTAGCGTAGAGGAGACCCAGTACTTC
CDR3 protein: CASSGTPSVEETQYF
clone size: -
J gene: TRBJ2-5
D gene: -
V gene: TRBV7-1

CDR3 DNA: TGTGCCAGTCACCCTAACGGGGGGAATGAGCAGTTCTTC
CDR3 protein: CASHPNGGNEQFF
clone size: -
J gene: TRBJ2-1
D gene: TRBD2
V gene: TRBV19

CDR3 DNA: TGTGCCAGCAGCGTAGAAACAAAGTATGGCTACACCTTC
CDR3 protein: CASSVETKYGYTF
clone size: once
J gene: TRBJ1-2
D gene: -
V gene: TRBV9

CDR3 DNA: TGTGCCATCAAGACATCAGTTGGTAGAGACACTGAAGCTTTCTTT
CDR3 protein: CAIKTSVGRDTEAFF
clone size: -
J gene: TRBJ1-1
D gene: -
V gene: TRBV6-8

CDR3 DNA: TGTGCCAGCAGCGGGACAGTAAGCTCTGGGGCCAACGTCCTGACTTTC
CDR3 protein: CASSGTVSSGANVLTF
clone size: -
J gene: TRBJ2-6
D gene: TRBD1
V gene: TRBV6-8

CDR3 DNA: TGTGCCAGCAGCCCCCCAGCTTCGTGCAAATGCGGTACGCAGTATTTT
CDR3 protein: CASSPPASCKCGTQYF
clone size: -
J gene: TRBJ2-3
D gene: -
V gene: TRBV6-8

CDR3 DNA: TGTACCAGCAGTTACTCAGTCTACTACAATGAGCAGTTCTTC
CDR3 protein: CTSSYSVYYNEQFF
clone size: -
J gene: TRBJ2-1
D gene: -
V gene: TRBV6-8

CDR3 DNA: TGTGCCAGTAGTATCGGTGGAAACACCATATATTTT
CDR3 protein: CASSIGGNTIYF
clone size: -
J gene: TRBJ1-3
D gene: -
V gene: TRBV19

CDR3 DNA: TGCGCCAGCAGTGTAGGGCCGATGAAAGAGCAGTACTTC
CDR3 protein: CASSVGPMKEQYF
clone size: -
J gene: TRBJ2-7
D gene: -
V gene: TRBV23-1

CDR3 DNA: TGTGCCAGCAGTCTTCGGGGACAGTATGAAGCTTTCTTT
CDR3 protein: CASSLRGQYEAFF
clone size: -
J gene: TRBJ1-1
D gene: -
V gene: TRBV22-1

CDR3 DNA: TGTGCCATCTTGGGACTAGCGGGAGTAACCTTATTCAATGAGCAGTTCTTC
CDR3 protein: CAILGLAGVTLFNEQFF
clone size: -
J gene: TRBJ2-1
D gene: TRBD2
V gene: TRBV6-8

CDR3 DNA: TGTGCCAGCAGCTTAGAGGGTAGCGGGACCTACAATGAGCAGTTCTTC
CDR3 protein: CASSLEGSGTYNEQFF
clone size: -
J gene: TRBJ2-1
D gene: TRBD2
V gene: TRBV11-3

CDR3 DNA: TGTGCCAGCAGTTCCCCCGGGACAGCGAGGGAGAACACTAAAGCTTTCTTT
CDR3 protein: CASSSPGTARENTKAFF
clone size: -
J gene: TRBJ1-1
D gene: TRBD1
V gene: TRBV6-8

CDR3 DNA: TGTGCCAGCAGCTTATTACCAGGGTACGAAAAACTGTTTTTT
CDR3 protein: CASSLLPGYEKLFF
clone size: -
J gene: TRBJ1-4
D gene: -
V gene: TRBV11-3

CDR3 DNA: TGTGCCAGCAGCTTAGATCTCACTAGGACAGGGAGCTACGAGCAGTACTTC
CDR3 protein: CASSLDLTRTGSYEQYF
clone size: -
J gene: TRBJ2-7
D gene: TRBD1
V gene: TRBV11-3

CDR3 DNA: TGTGCCACCAGCAGAGATACCCAGGGGTCCTACGAGCAGTACTTC
CDR3 protein: CATSRDTQGSYEQYF
clone size: -
J gene: TRBJ2-7
D gene: -
V gene: TRBV15

CDR3 DNA: TGTGCCAGCAGCCAGAGGGACAGGGTAGGAGAGACCCAGTACTTC
CDR3 protein: CASSQRDRVGETQYF
clone size: -
J gene: TRBJ2-5
D gene: TRBD1
V gene: TRBV7-4

CDR3 DNA: TGTGCCAGCAGTCCCCGACTGAGCGGCAATCAGCCCCAGCATTTT
CDR3 protein: CASSPRLSGNQPQHF
clone size: -
J gene: TRBJ1-5
D gene: -
V gene: TRBV6-8

CDR3 DNA: TGTGCCATCAGTGAGTCGATGACTACGAACACCGGGGAGCTGTTTTTT
CDR3 protein: CAISESMTTNTGELFF
clone size: -
J gene: TRBJ2-2
D gene: -
V gene: TRBV10-3

CDR3 DNA: TGTGCCAGCAGTATGAGCGGGGCGGGTGAGCAGTTCTTC
CDR3 protein: CASSMSGAGEQFF
clone size: -
J gene: TRBJ2-1
D gene: TRBD2
V gene: TRBV6-8

CDR3 DNA: TGTGCCAGCGGAGCCGGGACAGGGTCCCACGAGCAGTACTTC
CDR3 protein: CASGAGTGSHEQYF
clone size: -
J gene: TRBJ2-7
D gene: TRBD1
V gene: TRBV7-1

CDR3 DNA: TGTGCTAGTGGTTTGGATGTCCGGGAGACCCAGTACTTC
CDR3 protein: CASGLDVRETQYF
clone size: -
J gene: TRBJ2-5
D gene: -
V gene: TRBV12-5

CDR3 DNA: TGTGCCAGCAGCTCAAAGGGAGGGAGGGAAGAGACCCAGTACTTC
CDR3 protein: CASSSKGGREETQYF
clone size: few
J gene: TRBJ2-5
D gene: TRBD2
V gene: TRBV11-3

CDR3 DNA: TGTGCCATCAGGGGACAGCTCCTTAGCACAGATACGCAGTATTTT
CDR3 protein: CAIRGQLLSTDTQYF
clone size: -
J gene: TRBJ2-3
D gene: TRBD1
V gene: TRBV6-8

CDR3 DNA: TGTGCCAGCAGTTCGGCGGATATTGGCACTGAAGCTTTCTTT
CDR3 protein: CASSSADIGTEAFF
clone size: -
J gene: TRBJ1-1
D gene: -
V gene: TRBV6-8

CDR3 DNA: TGTGCCAGCAGCTTAGGGCAGGGCCCTATGAACACTGAAGCTTTCTTT
CDR3 protein: CASSLGQGPMNTEAFF
clone size: -
J gene: TRBJ1-1
D gene: -
V gene: TRBV11-3

CDR3 DNA: TGTGCCAGCATCAAACCCCTACATGGAAAACTGTTTTTT
CDR3 protein: CASIKPLHGKLFF
clone size: -
J gene: TRBJ1-4
D gene: -
V gene: TRBV6-8

CDR3 DNA: TGTGCCAGCTCACCTGAGGGGGCGGGCGAGCAGTACTTC
CDR3 protein: CASSPEGAGEQYF
clone size: once
J gene: TRBJ2-7
D gene: TRBD1
V gene: TRBV18

CDR3 DNA: TGTGCCAGCAGCCACGACAGGGAGAAAGAGACCCAGTACTTC
CDR3 protein: CASSHDREKETQYF
clone size: -
J gene: TRBJ2-5
D gene: TRBD1
V gene: TRBV11-3

CDR3 DNA: TGCGCCAGCAGCACTGACAGGGGGCGCACGGAAAAACTGTTTTTT
CDR3 protein: CASSTDRGRTEKLFF
clone size: -
J gene: TRBJ1-4
D gene: TRBD1
V gene: TRBV5-1

CDR3 DNA: TGCGCCAGCAGCCCGGGAACTCCAACTAATGAAAAACTGTTTTTT
CDR3 protein: CASSPGTPTNEKLFF
clone size: -
J gene: TRBJ1-4
D gene: -
V gene: TRBV5-1

CDR3 DNA: TGTGCCAGTAGTATTCTTGGTCCCACTGAAGCTTTCTTT
CDR3 protein: CASSILGPTEAFF
clone size: once
J gene: TRBJ1-1
D gene: -
V gene: TRBV19

CDR3 DNA: TGTGCCAGCAGCTTCAACAGGGGGCGGGAGACCCAGTACTTC
CDR3 protein: CASSFNRGRETQYF
clone size: few
J gene: TRBJ2-5
D gene: TRBD1
V gene: TRBV11-3

CDR3 DNA: TGTACTTTGAAAAGGTCTGGGGCCAACGTCCTGACTTTC
CDR3 protein: CTLKRSGANVLTF
clone size: once
J gene: TRBJ2-6
D gene: -
V gene: TRBV6-8

CDR3 DNA: TGTGCCAGCAGCTTAGAGGCCTACCTCTACGAGCAGTACTTC
CDR3 protein: CASSLEAYLYEQYF
clone size: -
J gene: TRBJ2-7
D gene: -
V gene: TRBV11-3

CDR3 DNA: TGTGCCAGCAGCCCGGACGGCAGGATTTCCGCCGGGGAGCTGTTTTTT
CDR3 protein: CASSPDGRISAGELFF
clone size: few
J gene: TRBJ2-2
D gene: -
V gene: TRBV11-3

CDR3 DNA: TGTGCCAGCAGTCAGACACAGGGCAACAATCAGCCCCAGCATTTT
CDR3 protein: CASSQTQGNNQPQHF
clone size: few
J gene: TRBJ1-5
D gene: -
V gene: TRBV7-1

CDR3 DNA: TGTGCCAGCTCACCGGTCCGAAACACCGGGGAGCTGTTTTTT
CDR3 protein: CASSPVRNTGELFF
clone size: -
J gene: TRBJ2-2
D gene: -
V gene: TRBV18

CDR3 DNA: TGTGCCAGCACCCACCTCAGGAGGGTCACTGAAGCTTTCTTT
CDR3 protein: CASTHLRRVTEAFF
clone size: once
J gene: TRBJ1-1
D gene: -
V gene: TRBV6-8

CDR3 DNA: TGTGCCATCAGTGAGTCGGCAGGGGGCCGATCGCGCACCGGGGAGCTGTTTTTT
CDR3 protein: CAISESAGGRSRTGELFF
clone size: -
J gene: TRBJ2-2
D gene: TRBD1
V gene: TRBV10-3